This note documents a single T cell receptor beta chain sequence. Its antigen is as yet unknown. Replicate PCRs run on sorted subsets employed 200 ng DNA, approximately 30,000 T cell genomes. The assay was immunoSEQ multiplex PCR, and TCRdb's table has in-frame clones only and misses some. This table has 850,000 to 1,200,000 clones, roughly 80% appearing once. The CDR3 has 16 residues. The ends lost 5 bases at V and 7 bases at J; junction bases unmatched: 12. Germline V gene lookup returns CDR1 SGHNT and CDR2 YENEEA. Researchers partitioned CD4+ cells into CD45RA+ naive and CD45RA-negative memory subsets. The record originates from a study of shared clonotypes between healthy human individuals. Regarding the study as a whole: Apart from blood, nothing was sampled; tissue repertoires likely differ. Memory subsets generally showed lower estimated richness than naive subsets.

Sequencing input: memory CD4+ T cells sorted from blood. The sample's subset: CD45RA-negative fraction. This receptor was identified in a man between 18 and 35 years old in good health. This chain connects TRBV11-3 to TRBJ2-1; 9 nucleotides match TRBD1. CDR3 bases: TGTGCCAGCAGCCCTCTCTCGGGACAGGGCTTTAATGAGCAGTTCTTC. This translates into CASSPLSGQGFNEQFF.